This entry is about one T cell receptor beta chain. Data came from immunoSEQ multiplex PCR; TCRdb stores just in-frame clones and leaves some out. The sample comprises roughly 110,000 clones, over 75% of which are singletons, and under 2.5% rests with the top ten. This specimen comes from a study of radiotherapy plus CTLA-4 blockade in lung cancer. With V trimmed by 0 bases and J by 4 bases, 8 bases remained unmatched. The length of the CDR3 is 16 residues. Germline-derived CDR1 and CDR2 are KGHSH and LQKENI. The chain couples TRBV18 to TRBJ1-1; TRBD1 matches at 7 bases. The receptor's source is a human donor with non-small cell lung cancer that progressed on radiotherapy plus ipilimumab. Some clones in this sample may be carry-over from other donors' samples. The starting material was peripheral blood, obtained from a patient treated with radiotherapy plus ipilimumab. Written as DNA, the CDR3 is TGTGCCAGCTCACCACCAGGGGGCTTAAGGGCCACTGAAGCTTTCTTT. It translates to CASSPPGGLRATEAFF.